This is a list of T cell receptor beta chains from one sample in a study of patients and donors after allogeneic stem cell transplantation. TCRdb ran MiXCR on the RT-PCR reads and lists one entry per CDR3 protein. The table has fewer than 500,000 distinct CDR3 sequences, 16% seen once. The sequenced sample was blood, either unsorted or a sorted T cell fraction (not recorded which). Receptors were obtained from a human donor who was either an allogeneic HSCT recipient or a stem cell or donor lymphocyte infusion donor (not recorded which). It is not recorded whose cells these are; they may come from a transplant donor. Each CDR3 is given with its conserved first and last residue.

TRBV12-3/TRBV12-4	TRBJ2-5	CASSPGDRQSETQYF
TRBV12-3/TRBV12-4	TRBJ1-6	CASSARRDRGNSPLHF
TRBV18	TRBJ2-3	CASSPGGRTADTQYF
TRBV2	TRBJ2-1	CASQRGPYNEQFF
TRBV7-9	TRBJ1-1	CASSLSQGADTEAFF
TRBV6-5	TRBJ1-3	CASSYSGQTGNTIYF
TRBV12-3/TRBV12-4	TRBJ2-7	CASSSSTSGSSYEQYF
TRBV6-1	TRBJ2-1	CASSEDYGTGILGGQFF
TRBV9	TRBJ2-1	CASSVVGSGGREQFF
TRBV20-1	TRBJ2-7	CSAIAPPREQYF
TRBV5-1	TRBJ2-2	CASSFYGWGSGELFF
TRBV12-3/TRBV12-4	TRBJ2-3	CASSRTRGSTDTQYF
TRBV6-1	TRBJ1-6	CASRRDRFSPLHF
TRBV7-3	TRBJ1-2	CASRKGHHNYGYTF
TRBV5-4	TRBJ2-7	CASSFTGGPSEQYF
TRBV12-3/TRBV12-4	TRBJ1-1	CASSPRQGHTEAFF
TRBV3-1	TRBJ1-2	CASSQLTRGALIYGYTF
TRBV7-9	TRBJ2-4	CASSLAGANIQYF
TRBV4-1	TRBJ2-7	CASSQPQNKSYEQYF
TRBV14	TRBJ1-1	CASSLTRDRGNTEAFF
TRBV27	TRBJ2-1	CASSLGQGARQFTEQFF
TRBV6-5	TRBJ2-7	CASSSTGTPIYEQYF
TRBV12-3/TRBV12-4	TRBJ2-2	CASSLRRGRNTGELFF
TRBV5-1	TRBJ2-1	CASSQSGGNEQFF
TRBV29-1	TRBJ1-1	CSVDEQGGTEAFF
TRBV20-1	TRBJ2-5	CSAQDTRGETQYF
TRBV12-3/TRBV12-4	TRBJ2-7	CASTPGLAGAEQYF
TRBV4-2	TRBJ1-4	CASSQVGVGGNEKLFF
TRBV2	TRBJ2-1	CASSESYNNEQFF
TRBV4-3	TRBJ1-5	CASSQDDRANQPQHF
TRBV15	TRBJ1-4	CATSVPGTGHRKLVF
TRBV19	TRBJ1-2	CANRDRDYGYTF
TRBV7-8	TRBJ2-5	CASSLLGGGPGTQYF
TRBV12-3/TRBV12-4	TRBJ1-2	CASSSDRLGHGYTF
TRBV7-9	TRBJ1-3	CASSLLGTPPGNTIYF
TRBV12-3/TRBV12-4	TRBJ2-7	CASSSPTSAEQYF
TRBV7-3	TRBJ2-3	CASSKTSGEGTDTQYF
TRBV29-1	TRBJ2-3	CSVGPVGASTDTQYF
TRBV20-1	TRBJ2-7	CSASNRGLAGREQYF
TRBV12-3/TRBV12-4	TRBJ1-1	CASSRDRNTEAFF
TRBV14	TRBJ2-5	CASSDTGFLNQETQYF
TRBV6-1	TRBJ2-7	CASSQTGFSYEQYF
TRBV29-1	TRBJ1-5	CSVGQGPTQPQHF
TRBV12-3/TRBV12-4	TRBJ1-1	CASTTLGGSQNTEAFF
TRBV7-8	TRBJ2-7	CASSLERGWPLFSYEQYF
TRBV5-1	TRBJ2-1	CASSLAVRGHGNEQFF
TRBV25-1	TRBJ2-4	CASSERDTGADIQYF